Below are 26 T cell receptor beta chains sequenced from a single sample in a study of long-term antiretroviral therapy in people with HIV. The immunoSEQ assay was v3.0, run at survey level. Libraries were prepared by immunoSEQ multiplex PCR; TCRdb keeps only in-frame clonotypes and omits some of them. The sample lists about 32,000 clones, about 98% occurring once. The sequencing here drew on unsorted PBMCs, taken 7.6 years after starting antiretroviral therapy. Receptors originate from a young man with HIV.

This sequence joins TRBV5-6 and TRBJ1-4, with unresolved D. The CDR3 consists of 15 residues. Germline values: CDR1 SGHDT, CDR2 YYEEEE. V lost 3 bases and J 8 bases, leaving 17 bases between the germline ends. CDR3 protein: CASSSMTDENEKLFF. The CDR3, as DNA: TGTGCCAGCAGCTCGATGACCGACGAGAACGAAAAACTGTTTTTT.

The chain employs TRBV27 and TRBJ2-7; 8 positions agree with TRBD1. This CDR3 is 15 amino acids long. V dropped 5 bases and J dropped 5; count of bases not matched to a gene: 11. Per the germline V gene, CDR1 is MNHEY and CDR2 is SMNVEV (reference sequence). CDR3 bases: TGTGCCAGCAGTACTATTTCAGGGGGCTTCCACGAGCAGTACTTC. Amino acids: CASSTISGGFHEQYF.

This chain connects TRBV19 to TRBJ1-5, with D unresolved. Germline V gene data show CDR1 as LNHDA and CDR2 as SQIVND (reference sequence). The germline V and J ends were trimmed by 4 bases and 5 bases, with 9 bases remaining between them. The CDR3 has 13 residues. The CDR3 spells CASSTDGDQPQHF. The DNA for the CDR3 is TGTGCCAGTAGTACGGATGGAGATCAGCCCCAGCATTTT.

The rearrangement uses TRBV6-5 and TRBJ2-1, with TRBD1 matching 7 bases. The junction had 2 bases not matched to a gene; V was cut back by 2 bases and J by 1 base. Germline V gives CDR1 MNHEY, CDR2 SVGAGI. The CDR3 is 15 amino acids. The CDR3: CASSYQGESYNEQFF. The DNA of the CDR3 is TGTGCCAGCAGTTACCAGGGGGAATCCTACAATGAGCAGTTCTTC.

The J gene is TRBJ2-7, the V gene TRBV6-1, with D possibly called TRBD1 or TRBD2 (5 bases each). The germline gives CDR1 MNHNS, CDR2 SASEGT. Trimming took off 2 bases at V and 4 bases at J, with 6 bases between the two ends. This CDR3 is 12 amino acids long. The chain's CDR3 is CASSEWGYEQYF. The DNA of the CDR3 is TGTGCCAGCAGTGAATGGGGGTACGAGCAGTACTTC.

The genes are TRBV4-2 and TRBJ1-1; no definite D call. Germline CDR1 and CDR2: LGHNA and YNFKEQ. The CDR3 covers 14 residues. Trimming pared 1 base from V and 6 bases from J, leaving 12 bases between. The CDR3 region is CASSQVHRSPEAFF. CDR3 bases: TGTGCCAGCAGCCAAGTCCACAGAAGCCCTGAAGCTTTCTTT.

The CDR3 loop reads CASSTRGPYEQYF. DNA for the CDR3: TGTGCCAGCAGCACCAGGGGGCCCTACGAGCAGTACTTC. The chain employs TRBV7-8 and TRBJ2-7; 8 bases fit TRBD1. This CDR3 is 13 amino acids long. Germline V lookup: CDR1 SGHVS, CDR2 FQNEAQ. With V trimmed by 5 bases and J by 2 bases, 2 bases remained unmatched.

A word on this clone: The junction shows a germline mismatch at one end, possibly a read error. This chain connects TRBV7-7 to TRBJ2-5; 11 bases map to TRBD2. Germline CDR1 is SSHAT and CDR2 is FNYEAQ (reference sequence). This CDR3 region has 15 residues. CDR3 DNA: TGTGCTAGCAGCTTAGCGGGAGGGACATCAGAGACCCAGTACTTC. It codes for CASSLAGGTSETQYF.

The chain carries TRBV6-5 and TRBJ2-1; 9 positions match TRBD2. The length of the CDR3 is 15 residues. V lost 6 bases, J lost 2 bases, and 5 bases stayed unmatched. Germline V CDR1 and CDR2: MNHEY, SVGAGI. In DNA, the CDR3 is TGTGCCAGCAGCCGAACTAGCGGGCCCTACAATGAGCAGTTCTTC. Amino acid sequence: CASSRTSGPYNEQFF.

This rearrangement joins TRBV19 to TRBJ2-7; 7 bases line up with TRBD1. The CDR3 totals 14 residues. Germline lookup yields CDR1 LNHDA and CDR2 SQIVND (reference sequence). Trimming took 10 bases from V and 2 from J; bases not matched to a gene: 11. CDR3 sequence (DNA): TGTGCCACCTCTCCCGAGACAGGGACCTACGAGCAGTACTTC. It codes for CATSPETGTYEQYF.

The chain combines TRBV9 with TRBJ1-1, with D possibly matching TRBD1 (5 bases). The CDR3 length is 15 residues. Looked up from germline, CDR1 is SGDLS and CDR2 is YYNGEE. Trimming took 0 bases from V and 1 from J, leaving 10 bases between them. The CDR3 sequence: CASSVGVGANTEAFF. As DNA, the CDR3 is TGTGCCAGCAGCGTAGGGGTAGGGGCGAACACTGAAGCTTTCTTT.

V and J are TRBV5-2 and TRBJ1-2. TRBV5-2 is a pseudogene segment. The CDR3 sequence is 16 residues long. Here the CDR3 reads CASNGLGVRKTYGYTF. The CDR3 DNA is TGTGCCAGCAACGGACTGGGAGTACGAAAGACCTATGGCTACACCTTC.

The gene calls are TRBV30 and TRBJ2-1; D gene unclear. Between the trimmed V and J ends, which lost 4 bases and 0 bases, there was a span of 7 bases. CDR3 length: 13 residues. Germline-derived CDR1 and CDR2 are GTSNPN and SVGIG (reference sequence). CDR3 protein: CAWNPVSYNEQFF. The CDR3 nucleotides are TGTGCCTGGAATCCAGTCTCCTACAATGAGCAGTTCTTC.

The V and J genes are TRBV19 and TRBJ1-5; D is ambiguous. This CDR3 region has 13 residues. CDR1 is LNHDA, CDR2 SQIVND, per germline (reference sequence). Between the trimmed V and J ends, which lost 7 bases and 5 bases, there was a span of 12 bases. For the CDR3, the DNA is TGTGCCAGTATTGGGAACATTTATCAGCCCCAGCATTTT. Its protein is CASIGNIYQPQHF.

The CDR3 region has the DNA TGTGCCAGCAGCTTTAAGGGTTCCAATCAGCCCCAGCATTTT. Protein sequence: CASSFKGSNQPQHF. The J gene is TRBJ1-5, the V gene TRBV7-8; D unresolved. Germline V gene data show CDR1 as SGHVS and CDR2 as FQNEAQ. The CDR3 contains 14 residues. Trimming removed 3 bases from V and 3 bases from J, with 9 bases in between.

The gene calls are TRBV27 and TRBJ1-3; D is unclear. The germline gives CDR1 MNHEY, CDR2 SMNVEV (reference sequence). The CDR3 has 13 residues. V gave up 4 bases and J gave up 2 bases, with 6 bases separating them. This chain's CDR3 is CASSSAAGNTIYF. Written as DNA, the CDR3 is TGTGCCAGCAGTTCGGCGGCTGGAAACACCATATATTTT.

The V call is TRBV5-4, the J call TRBJ1-1; D is uncertain. The CDR3 is 12 residues long. CDR1 is SGHNT and CDR2 is YYREEE in the germline V gene (reference sequence). Trimming removed 2 bases at V and 7 bases at J, with 9 bases between. The CDR3 sequence is CASSFLGDEAFF. The CDR3, as DNA: TGTGCCAGCAGCTTTTTGGGCGATGAAGCTTTCTTT.

This rearrangement joins TRBV7-8 to TRBJ1-1, with 7 bases matching TRBD1. This CDR3 has 15 amino acids. The germline gives CDR1 SGHVS, CDR2 FQNEAQ. The ends lost 1 base at V and 3 bases at J; junction bases unmatched: 5. CDR3 nucleotides: TGTGCCAGCAGCTTAGTTTCCAGGGGGTACACTGAAGCTTTCTTT. As protein: CASSLVSRGYTEAFF.

This clone appeared a single time. The chain combines TRBV4-1 with TRBJ2-7; D ambiguous. CDR3 length equals 13 residues. CDR1 and CDR2 (germline): MGHRA, YSYEKL. Trimming removed 3 bases at V and 6 bases at J, with 12 bases between. CDR3 amino acids: CASSHNVVSEQYF. CDR3 DNA: TGCGCCAGCAGCCACAATGTAGTCTCCGAGCAGTACTTC.

This clone was picked up one time. This rearrangement joins TRBV5-1 to TRBJ2-1; possibly TRBD2 for D (6 bases). The V end lost 3 bases, the J end lost 7 bases, and 8 bases lay between the germline ends. Germline-derived CDR1 and CDR2 are SGHRS and YFSETQ. CDR3 length equals 12 residues. The CDR3 here is CASSSRGNEQFF. The CDR3 DNA reads TGCGCCAGCAGCTCACGGGGGAATGAGCAGTTCTTC.

The V and J genes are TRBV7-8 and TRBJ2-1; D possibly matches TRBD1 or TRBD2 (5 bases each). Germline V gene sequence: CDR1 SGHVS, CDR2 FQNEAQ. The CDR3 runs to 15 residues. V was pared by 1 base and J by 9 bases, with 16 bases between. The CDR3 nucleotides read TGTGCCAGCAGCTTAGGAAACGACCCGAGGGGTGAGCAGTTCTTC. Translating gives CASSLGNDPRGEQFF.

CDR3 residues: CAISDSVEGDEQYF. Written as DNA, the CDR3 is TGTGCCATCAGTGACTCGGTAGAAGGGGACGAGCAGTACTTC. The chain couples TRBV10-3 to TRBJ2-7, with D maybe TRBD1 (5 bases). CDR3 size: 14 residues. The germline gives CDR1 ENHRY, CDR2 SYGVKD. Trimming removed 3 bases from V and 5 bases from J, with 14 bases in between.

The chain's CDR3 is CASRLDLPRGNEQFF. In nucleotides, the CDR3 is TGTGCCAGCAGGCTAGACCTGCCCCGCGGTAATGAGCAGTTCTTC. The chain uses TRBV2 and TRBJ2-1; D uncertain. This CDR3 has 15 amino acids. The V end lost 6 bases, the J end lost 7 bases, and 19 bases lay between the germline ends. Germline V gene sequence: CDR1 SNHLY, CDR2 FYNNEI.

The chain is built from TRBV5-1 and TRBJ2-3; the D is unclear. Per the germline V gene, CDR1 is SGHRS and CDR2 is YFSETQ. Trimming removed 0 bases from V and 7 bases from J, with 9 bases in between. The CDR3 runs 13 residues. This chain's CDR3 is CASSLEKGNTQYF. In DNA, the CDR3 is TGCGCCAGCAGCTTGGAAAAGGGAAATACGCAGTATTTT.

This chain joins TRBV4-3 and TRBJ2-3, with D unclear. This CDR3 is built from 17 residues. The V end was cut by 0 bases, the J end by 1 base, with 14 bases between. The germline CDR1 and CDR2 sequences are LGHNA and YSLEER. Here the CDR3 DNA reads TGCGCCAGCAGCCAAGACACTTATGGCATACGCACAGATACGCAGTATTTT. Its translation: CASSQDTYGIRTDTQYF.

The gene calls are TRBV28 and TRBJ1-5, with 7 bases matching TRBD1. CDR1 is MDHEN, CDR2 SYDVKM, per germline. CDR3 length equals 14 residues. V shed 6 bases, J shed 0 bases, and the junction held 2 bases outside the gene matches. CDR3 loop: CASRTGSSNQPQHF. As DNA, the CDR3 is TGTGCCAGCAGGACAGGGTCTAGCAATCAGCCCCAGCATTTT.